The next 18 T cell receptor beta chains were all read from a single sample in a study of response to subunit inactivated influenza vaccine. TCRdb re-analysed the RT-PCR reads in MiXCR, keeping a single row per CDR3 protein. The data contain hundreds of thousands of distinct CDR3 sequences, 22% of them seen just once; the ten biggest clones take up 10%. The sequences come from PBMCs from blood, collected about 20 months after vaccination. Receptors originate from a man aged 50-75 years who received an inactivated influenza vaccine.

This clonotype appeared a few times. V and J are TRBV12-3 or TRBV12-4 and TRBJ1-2; D is unclear. The CDR3 is made up of 13 amino acids. V was clipped by 1 base and J by 4 bases, with 7 bases between them. This CDR3 is CASSLEVRYGYTF. DNA of the CDR3: TGTGCCAGCAGTTTAGAGGTCCGCTATGGCTACACCTTC.

This clonotype occurred a few times. This sequence joins TRBV28 and TRBJ1-6, with D unclear. The V and J ends lost 6 bases and 3 bases respectively, with 12 bases between them. CDR1 MDHEN and CDR2 SYDVKM come from the germline V gene. The CDR3 contains 15 residues. The CDR3 reads CASSSSKNYNSPLHF. The CDR3 DNA sequence: TGTGCCAGCAGCTCCAGCAAGAACTATAATTCACCCCTCCACTTT.

The chain couples TRBV29-1 to TRBJ2-7; 9 bases line up with TRBD1. Germline CDR1 reads SQVTM; CDR2 reads ANQGSEA. The V segment lost 3 bases and the J segment 3 bases; nucleotides outside the gene matches: 9. The CDR3 totals 15 residues. The CDR3 is CSVETPGQGLYEQYF. In nucleotides, the CDR3 is TGCAGCGTTGAGACGCCGGGACAGGGACTCTACGAGCAGTACTTC.

This chain links TRBV12-3 or TRBV12-4 with TRBJ1-5, with 12 bases matching TRBD1. The trim removed 5 bases at V and 9 bases at J, leaving 2 bases unmatched. The CDR3 length is 13 residues. This CDR3 reads CASSGTGGRPQHF. CDR3 DNA: TGTGCCAGCAGTGGGACAGGGGGCCGGCCCCAGCATTTT.

The chain joins TRBV6-1 to TRBJ2-2; 11 positions agree with TRBD2. With V trimmed by 3 bases and J by 3 bases, 3 bases remained unmatched. The CDR3 consists of 16 residues. CDR1 and CDR2 (germline): MNHNS, SASEGT. The CDR3 DNA follows: TGTGCCAGCAGTGATAGCGGGGGGGCAGACACCGGGGAGCTGTTTTTT. Its translation: CASSDSGGADTGELFF.

This clonotype appeared many times. V gene TRBV6-5 combines with J gene TRBJ1-2; 7 bases agree with TRBD1. Trimming took 0 bases from V and 7 from J; bases not matched to a gene: 8. Germline CDR1 and CDR2: MNHEY and SVGAGI. The CDR3 has 15 residues. Here the CDR3 reads CASSYSRQGVSGYTF. Written as DNA, the CDR3 is TGTGCCAGCAGTTACTCTAGACAGGGCGTCTCTGGCTACACCTTC.

This clonotype showed up many times. V usage is TRBV20-1 and J usage is TRBJ1-5; 10 bases line up with TRBD1. The CDR3 spans 17 residues. Germline V lookup: CDR1 DFQATT, CDR2 SNEGSKA (reference sequence). Losses at the gene ends were 5 bases for V and 3 bases for J; bases not matched to a gene: 13. CDR3 DNA: TGCAGTGCTCCCCGCGGGGGGACAGGGGTACTCAATCAGCCCCAGCATTTT. It is translated as CSAPRGGTGVLNQPQHF.

The chain carries TRBV6-6 and TRBJ2-2; D not certain. The V end was cut by 8 bases, the J end by 2 bases, with 6 bases between. This CDR3 is built from 12 residues. Germline CDR1 is MNHNY and CDR2 is SVGAGI (reference sequence). Here the CDR3 reads CASRSNTGELFF. CDR3 in DNA: TGTGCCAGCCGGAGTAACACCGGGGAGCTGTTTTTT.

The sample holds many counts of this clonotype. This chain connects TRBV5-1 to TRBJ2-7; the D gene could be TRBD1 or TRBD2 (6 bases each). Germline-derived CDR1 and CDR2 are SGHRS and YFSETQ. This CDR3 is built from 16 residues. With 2 bases removed from V and 5 bases from J, the gap between germline ends came to 20 bases. The CDR3 region is CASSFYGRDTGHEQYF. In DNA, the CDR3 is TGCGCCAGCAGCTTTTACGGGCGGGACACAGGACACGAGCAGTACTTC.

V is TRBV25-1 and J is TRBJ1-6, with D hard to call. Germline V gives CDR1 MGHDK, CDR2 SYGVNS. There are 13 residues in the CDR3. Trimming cost V 6 bases and J 5 bases, with 8 bases left between them. The CDR3 loop reads CASSTRDNSPLHF. The CDR3 nucleotides read TGTGCCAGCAGCACACGTGATAATTCACCCCTCCACTTT.

This chain joins TRBV2 and TRBJ1-1; the D is unclear. CDR1 is SNHLY, CDR2 FYNNEI, per germline. The V gene lost 3 bases and the J gene lost 9 bases, with 8 bases spanning the gap. The CDR3 is 11 residues long. Written as DNA, the CDR3 is TGTGCCAGCAGTGAGCTGGAGCAAGCTTTCTTT. This codes for CASSELEQAFF. Combining the CDR3 with reference TRBV2 and TRBJ1-1 gives the whole variable domain EPEVTQTPSHQVTQMGQEVILRCVPISNHLYFYWYRQILGQKVEFLVSFYNNEISEKSEIFDDQFSVERPDGSNFTLKIRSTKLEDSAMYFCASSELEQAFFGQGTRLTVV.

There are many counts of this clonotype. The rearrangement uses TRBV5-1 and TRBJ1-3; 7 bases agree with TRBD1. The V and J ends lost 0 bases and 2 bases, in that order; junction bases with no gene match: 2. The CDR3 sequence is 15 residues long. The germline V gene has CDR1 SGHRS and CDR2 YFSETQ. The DNA of the CDR3 is TGCGCCAGCAGCTTGGGGACAGGAACTGGAAACACCATATATTTT. As protein: CASSLGTGTGNTIYF.

The sample holds a few counts of this clonotype. The CDR3 nucleotides are TGTGCCAGCTCACCCCGTCGAGGCTATGAGCAGTTCTTC. Protein product: CASSPRRGYEQFF. This chain joins TRBV18 and TRBJ2-1; D remains ambiguous. Germline V CDR1 and CDR2: KGHSH, LQKENI. V lost 3 bases to trimming and J lost 8 bases, with 11 bases between them. This CDR3 is built from 13 residues.

This clonotype was picked up a small number of times. This chain uses TRBV6-5 with TRBJ1-2; D remains unclear. V was clipped by 0 bases and J by 4 bases, with 12 bases between them. Per germline, CDR1 MNHEY and CDR2 SVGAGI. The CDR3 is made up of 15 amino acids. The CDR3 DNA is TGTGCCAGCAGTTACTCGGGCAGCTACTCCTATGGCTACACCTTC. It codes for CASSYSGSYSYGYTF.

This clonotype was observed a few times. The V and J genes are TRBV7-2 and TRBJ2-6; 8 nucleotides align to TRBD1. V trimming: 2 bases; J trimming: 0 bases; junction bases outside the gene matches: 6. Germline-derived CDR1 and CDR2 are SGHTA and FQGNSA. The CDR3 totals 18 residues. The CDR3: CASSLSGTGSSGANVLTF. DNA of the CDR3: TGTGCCAGCAGCTTATCGGGGACAGGTTCCTCTGGGGCCAACGTCCTGACTTTC.

This clonotype appeared a few times. The V call is TRBV18, the J call TRBJ2-3; 10 bases fit TRBD1. V dropped 5 bases and J dropped 3; count of bases not matched to a gene: 5. The CDR3 runs to 15 residues. CDR1 KGHSH and CDR2 LQKENI come from the germline V gene. The CDR3 coding sequence is TGTGCCAGCTCAGCGGGACAGGGGAGTACAGATACGCAGTATTTT. Its translation: CASSAGQGSTDTQYF.

This clonotype was counted ten times or more. This chain links TRBV7-2 with TRBJ1-1, with 7 bases fitting TRBD1. Germline V lookup: CDR1 SGHTA, CDR2 FQGNSA. The V segment lost 4 bases and the J segment 4 bases; nucleotides outside the gene matches: 6. This CDR3 has 14 residues. CDR3 protein: CASSSGTVITEAFF. The CDR3, as DNA: TGTGCCAGCAGCTCCGGGACAGTTATCACTGAAGCTTTCTTT.

This clonotype appeared a few times. The chain combines TRBV20-1 with TRBJ2-2; D not resolved. In germline, CDR1 is DFQATT, CDR2 SNEGSKA (reference sequence). The ends were cut back, 0 bases at V and 0 bases at J, with 2 bases in the middle. The CDR3 spans 13 residues. The CDR3 is CSARDPNTGELFF. In DNA, the CDR3 is TGCAGTGCTAGAGATCCGAACACCGGGGAGCTGTTTTTT.